The 30 T cell receptor beta chains below were found in one sample sequenced in a study of identifying expanded T cells in peripheral blood. TCRdb keeps only in-frame clones here, not all; method: immunoSEQ multiplex PCR. The sample lists some 91,000 clones, about 91% occurring once. The material sequenced was blood. Receptors were obtained from a person aged 18 to 70 in good health.

The chain carries TRBV7-2 and TRBJ2-3, with 14 bases lining up with TRBD2. CDR1 SGHTA and CDR2 FQGNSA come from the germline V gene. J lost 5 bases, V lost 5 bases, and 9 bases had no gene match. The CDR3 runs to 17 residues. CDR3 protein: CASSGLGLAGVGDTQYF. CDR3 in DNA: TGTGCCAGCAGCGGGCTGGGACTAGCGGGAGTCGGAGATACGCAGTATTTT. Filled out from reference TRBV7-2 and TRBJ2-3, the complete variable domain reads GAGVSQSPSNKVTEKGKDVELRCDPISGHTALYWYRQSLGQGLEFLIYFQGNSAPDKSGLPSDRFSAERTGGSVSTLTIQRTQQEDSAVYLCASSGLGLAGVGDTQYFGPGTRLTVL.

This clone was counted ten times or more. Other DNA sequences in this specimen translate into the identical CDR3. This chain uses TRBV6-4 with TRBJ2-2, with D unresolved. The CDR3 loop spans 13 amino acids. The germline V gene has CDR1 MRHNA and CDR2 SNTAGT. Trimming removed 4 bases at V and 1 base at J, with 4 bases between. CDR3: CASSAGNTGELFF. CDR3 sequence (DNA): TGTGCCAGCAGTGCAGGGAACACCGGGGAGCTGTTTTTT.

The V gene is TRBV4-3, the J gene TRBJ2-6, with unresolved D. Germline V gives CDR1 LGHNA, CDR2 YSLEER. The CDR3 has 16 amino acids. The V gene lost 0 bases and the J gene lost 0 bases, with 6 bases spanning the gap. CDR3 coding DNA: TGCGCCAGCAGCCAAGATTCGTTCTCTGGGGCCAACGTCCTGACTTTC. It yields the protein CASSQDSFSGANVLTF.

The rearrangement links TRBV5-5 to TRBJ1-2; TRBD1 is a possible D gene (6 bases). Trimming pared 4 bases from V and 3 bases from J, leaving 13 bases between. The CDR3 length is 14 residues. Germline loops: CDR1 SGHKS, CDR2 YYEKEE (reference sequence). CDR3 loop: CASSPLGGDYGYTF. The CDR3 nucleotides read TGTGCCAGCAGCCCCCTGGGGGGCGACTATGGCTACACCTTC.

This clone turned up a few times. The genes are TRBV6-4 and TRBJ2-2; D unresolved. The CDR3 has 15 amino acids. Germline CDR1 is MRHNA and CDR2 is SNTAGT. V shed 0 bases and J shed 2 bases, with 7 bases lying between them. CDR3 amino acids: CASSDSERNTGELFF. DNA for the CDR3: TGTGCCAGCAGTGACTCTGAGAGAAACACCGGGGAGCTGTTTTTT.

V gene TRBV6-1 combines with J gene TRBJ2-7; D might be TRBD1 (5 bases). Per germline, CDR1 MNHNS and CDR2 SASEGT. The CDR3 length is 12 residues. The V end was cut by 3 bases, the J end by 5 bases, with 8 bases between. CDR3 in DNA: TGTGCCAGCAGTGACAGGGCCAACGAGCAGTACTTC. Amino acid sequence: CASSDRANEQYF.

This clone has a single count. The chain combines TRBV5-5 with TRBJ2-7; TRBD2 might be the D (5 bases). The CDR3 totals 17 residues. CDR1 and CDR2 (germline): SGHKS, YYEKEE (reference sequence). V was pared by 2 bases and J by 4 bases, with 22 bases between. The CDR3: CASSFLQLRTGIYEQYF. For the CDR3, the DNA is TGTGCCAGCAGCTTTTTGCAACTTCGAACGGGGATATACGAGCAGTACTTC.

This chain connects TRBV6-5 to TRBJ1-5; TRBD1 is a possible D gene (5 bases). The CDR3 is 14 residues long. V lost 5 bases and J 5 bases, leaving 13 bases between the germline ends. CDR1 and CDR2 (germline): MNHEY, SVGAGI. CDR3 DNA sequence: TGTGCCAGCAGTGAATGGGGGGAGCATCAGCCCCAGCATTTT. It yields the protein CASSEWGEHQPQHF.

Only one count was recorded for this clone. The chain couples TRBV19 to TRBJ2-2; D is possibly TRBD1 (5 bases). The CDR3 has 14 residues. CDR1 LNHDA and CDR2 SQIVND come from the germline V gene (reference sequence). Trimming shortened V by 4 bases and J by 7 bases, and 13 bases separated the two germline ends. CDR3 sequence reads: CASSRDSQGGELFF. The CDR3 DNA is TGTGCCAGTAGTAGAGACAGCCAGGGCGGGGAGCTGTTTTTT.

J is TRBJ2-2 and V is TRBV4-1; 7 positions match TRBD1. The CDR3 sequence is 16 residues long. Germline values: CDR1 MGHRA, CDR2 YSYEKL. Trimming took 1 base from V and 5 from J; bases not matched to a gene: 7. The CDR3 DNA sequence: TGCGCCAGCAGCCAAGTTGGAAGGGGGCAGACCGGGGAGCTGTTTTTT. Translating it yields CASSQVGRGQTGELFF.

The chain employs TRBV19 and TRBJ2-7; 8 nucleotides align to TRBD1. The CDR3 runs to 14 residues. After removal of 6 bases from V and 4 bases from J, the junction contained 8 bases not matched to a gene. Germline V gene sequence: CDR1 LNHDA, CDR2 SQIVND (reference sequence). The CDR3 nucleotides read TGTGCCAGTAGCGCCCCAGACAGGGGTTACGAGCAGTACTTC. Protein: CASSAPDRGYEQYF.

This clone occurred a few times. V and J are TRBV6-4 and TRBJ2-1; D is perhaps TRBD2 (5 bases). Germline assignment: CDR1 MRHNA and CDR2 SNTAGT. Trimming took off 0 bases at V and 9 bases at J, with 9 bases between the two ends. The CDR3 sequence is 13 residues long. The CDR3 reads CASSDSLEGEQFF. The DNA for the CDR3 is TGTGCCAGCAGTGACTCTTTAGAGGGTGAGCAGTTCTTC.

V is TRBV7-3 and J is TRBJ2-3; no clear D. Trimming took 5 bases from V and 0 from J, leaving 9 bases between them. Germline V gene sequence: CDR1 SGHTA, CDR2 FQGTGA. This CDR3 is built from 14 residues. In DNA, the CDR3 is TGTGCCAGCAGCCCTCTCTCTAGCACAGATACGCAGTATTTT. Protein: CASSPLSSTDTQYF. Full variable domain (outside the CDR3, taken from reference TRBV7-3 and TRBJ2-3): GAGVSQTPSNKVTEKGKYVELRCDPISGHTALYWYRQSLGQGPEFLIYFQGTGAADDSGLPNDRFFAVRPEGSVSTLKIQRTERGDSAVYLCASSPLSSTDTQYFGPGTRLTVL.

The chain couples TRBV9 to TRBJ2-7, with D perhaps given as TRBD1 or TRBD2 (6 bases each). Trimming took off 0 bases at V and 0 bases at J, with 16 bases between the two ends. The CDR3 contains 17 residues. Germline loops: CDR1 SGDLS, CDR2 YYNGEE. The CDR3 sequence: CASSVGRGDRSSYEQYF. CDR3 sequence (DNA): TGTGCCAGCAGCGTAGGGAGGGGAGACAGGAGCTCCTACGAGCAGTACTTC.

The chain employs TRBV6-6 and TRBJ2-5; weak D call: TRBD2 (5 bases). The V and J ends lost 6 bases and 2 bases respectively, with 19 bases between them. The CDR3 has 16 residues. Germline values: CDR1 MNHNY, CDR2 SVGAGI (reference sequence). CDR3 amino acids: CASRRASIGLQETQYF. The CDR3 DNA follows: TGTGCCAGCAGGCGAGCTAGCATAGGGCTTCAAGAGACCCAGTACTTC.

V and J are TRBV29-1 and TRBJ1-4; 7 nucleotides align to TRBD1. Per germline, CDR1 SQVTM and CDR2 ANQGSEA. The V gene end was trimmed by 2 bases and the J gene end by 2 bases; junction bases not matched to a gene: 5. This CDR3 spans 15 amino acids. The CDR3 loop reads CSVERATGTNEKLFF. The CDR3 DNA is TGCAGCGTTGAAAGGGCGACAGGGACTAATGAAAAACTGTTTTTT.

This clone was recorded once. The chain has TRBV30 and TRBJ1-1; no clear D. The CDR3 has 13 residues. V was cut by 5 bases and J by 0 bases, with 10 bases left in between. The germline V gene encodes CDR1 GTSNPN and CDR2 SVGIG (reference sequence). CDR3 sequence (DNA): TGTGCCTGGTTTGGACTGATGAACACTGAAGCTTTCTTT. Protein product: CAWFGLMNTEAFF.

This clone came up once. The J gene is TRBJ2-2, the V gene TRBV4-1; D ambiguous. The CDR3 has 12 residues. Germline V CDR1 and CDR2: MGHRA, YSYEKL. The germline V and J ends were trimmed by 3 bases and 6 bases, with 5 bases remaining between them. CDR3 bases: TGCGCCAGCAGCCATAGGGCCGGGGAGCTGTTTTTT. It yields the protein CASSHRAGELFF.

The CDR3 coding sequence is TGCGCCAGCAGCTTGGGACAGGGGGCGTCCGGGGAGCTGTTTTTT. Translated: CASSLGQGASGELFF. This rearrangement joins TRBV5-1 to TRBJ2-2; 10 bases match TRBD1. Germline V gene lookup returns CDR1 SGHRS and CDR2 YFSETQ. CDR3 length: 15 amino acids. V lost 0 bases and J lost 6; bases outside the gene matches: 2.

This clone was picked up one time. This chain's CDR3 is CASSLRGISPYEQYF. In nucleotides, the CDR3 is TGCGCCAGCAGCTTAAGGGGTATTTCGCCCTACGAGCAGTACTTC. The chain is built from TRBV5-1 and TRBJ2-7, with D perhaps TRBD1 (5 bases). Trimming left V 2 bases short and J 2 bases short, with 14 bases between. CDR3 length: 15 residues. The germline V gene encodes CDR1 SGHRS and CDR2 YFSETQ.

V and J are TRBV10-3 and TRBJ2-7; D not certain. Between the trimmed V and J ends, which lost 5 bases and 4 bases, there was a span of 6 bases. The CDR3 contains 11 residues. The germline V gene encodes CDR1 ENHRY and CDR2 SYGVKD. CDR3 sequence (DNA): TGTGCCATCAGTCCAAGGTACGAGCAGTACTTC. Translated: CAISPRYEQYF.

CDR3 coding DNA: TGTGCCATCCGACTCCCAAACTACAATGAGCAGTTCTTC. Translation: CAIRLPNYNEQFF. The chain is built from TRBV10-3 and TRBJ2-1; D gene unclear. The V end was cut by 8 bases, the J end by 3 bases, with 11 bases between. Germline values: CDR1 ENHRY, CDR2 SYGVKD. This CDR3 region has 13 residues.

CDR3 nucleotides: TGTGCCACCAGCACCGGACAGACCCCTAGTGAAAAACTGTTTTTT. Translated, it gives CATSTGQTPSEKLFF. The chain uses TRBV15 and TRBJ1-4, with D possibly being TRBD1 (6 bases). Trimming took 4 bases from V and 7 from J, leaving 16 bases between them. The germline gives CDR1 LNHNV, CDR2 YYDKDF (reference sequence). This CDR3 is 15 amino acids long.

The chain carries TRBV7-2 and TRBJ2-7; 11 bases are a match to TRBD2. There are 15 residues in the CDR3. Losses at the gene ends were 3 bases for V and 1 base for J; bases not matched to a gene: 2. Germline CDR1 and CDR2: SGHTA and FQGNSA. This CDR3 reads CASSLGLAVSYEQYF. The CDR3 DNA reads as TGTGCCAGCAGCTTGGGACTAGCGGTTTCCTACGAGCAGTACTTC.

This clone was seen only once. The chain combines TRBV29-1 with TRBJ2-2; maybe TRBD1 (5 bases). Looked up from germline, CDR1 is SQVTM and CDR2 is ANQGSEA. CDR3 length: 14 amino acids. V was trimmed by 6 bases and J by 1 base, leaving 12 bases between them. DNA of the CDR3: TGCAGCGTCGCACCTACAGGGAACACCGGGGAGCTGTTTTTT. Its protein is CSVAPTGNTGELFF.

The rearrangement uses TRBV28 and TRBJ2-3; TRBD1 is a possible D gene (6 bases). This CDR3 is 15 amino acids long. The germline gives CDR1 MDHEN, CDR2 SYDVKM. The V gene lost 5 bases and the J gene lost 5 bases, with 17 bases spanning the gap. CDR3 amino acids: CASSPRPDRQDTQYF. The CDR3 DNA reads TGTGCCAGCAGTCCGCGTCCAGACAGGCAAGATACGCAGTATTTT.

This rearrangement joins TRBV9 to TRBJ2-5; D is possibly TRBD1 or TRBD2 (6 bases each). Trimming stripped 4 bases from V and 5 bases from J, with 21 bases between. CDR3 length: 16 amino acids. From germline, CDR1 is SGDLS and CDR2 YYNGEE. CDR3 bases: TGTGCCAGCAGCCCCCGCGGGGACATTACCGGGGAGACCCAGTACTTC. Its translation is CASSPRGDITGETQYF.

The V call is TRBV9, the J call TRBJ2-2; D is perhaps TRBD1 (5 bases). Per the germline V gene, CDR1 is SGDLS and CDR2 is YYNGEE. V gave up 0 bases and J gave up 7 bases, with 7 bases separating them. The CDR3 has 13 residues. The CDR3 spells CASSVAGFGELFF. CDR3 bases: TGTGCCAGCAGCGTAGCAGGGTTCGGGGAGCTGTTTTTT.

This clone was counted many times. As DNA, the CDR3 is TGTGCCAGCAGTGAAGGGACAGGGCACACAGATACGCAGTATTTT. This encodes CASSEGTGHTDTQYF. V usage is TRBV6-1 and J usage is TRBJ2-3; 8 bases are a match to TRBD1. The trim removed 1 base at V and 2 bases at J, leaving 2 bases unmatched. Germline lookup yields CDR1 MNHNS and CDR2 SASEGT. This CDR3 comprises 15 residues.

The J gene is TRBJ2-5, the V gene TRBV6-1, with 12 bases that match TRBD2. With V trimmed by 2 bases and J by 2 bases, 0 bases remained unmatched. Germline CDR1 MNHNS, CDR2 SASEGT. This CDR3 comprises 15 residues. CDR3 DNA: TGTGCCAGCAGTGAACTAGCGGGGGGGCAAGAGACCCAGTACTTC. Translating gives CASSELAGGQETQYF.